This T cell receptor (beta chain) was recovered during a study of identical twins. A single record per CDR3 protein comes from TCRdb applying MiXCR to the 5' RACE reads. Found here are 700,000 or so distinct CDR3 sequences, 21% of them singletons; the top ten hold roughly 4%. The V and J ends lost 0 bases and 0 bases respectively, with 15 bases between them. CDR1 and CDR2 (germline): ENHRY, SYGVKD. The CDR3 consists of 17 residues. This clonotype was counted many times. This sample was shared with a second study, whose subject was T cells expressing NK-cell markers.

This sequence originates from a woman aged 18-35 years in good health. The sample taken for sequencing was PBMCs. J is TRBJ2-7 and V is TRBV10-3; the D gene is possibly TRBD2 (6 bases). CDR3 DNA sequence: TGTGCCATCAGTGAGTCGAGGGTCGGGAGAGTCTCCTACGAGCAGTACTTC. It codes for CAISESRVGRVSYEQYF.